This T cell receptor (beta chain) was identified during a study of graft-versus-host responses after intestinal transplantation. Looking at the study overall: Induction with anti-thymocyte globulin, then tacrolimus and steroids for roughly 3 years, was given to all recipients. Study results and caveats: The marrow of recipients harbored GvH clones, and ileum or blood showed some of them first.

Repertoires were generated with immunoSEQ multiplex PCR, while TCRdb's copy carries only in-frame clones and drops some. The table records over 100,000 clones, 85% to 95% of them present only once. As to this clone: Its antigen remains unknown.

V lost 2 bases and J 0 bases, leaving 5 bases between the germline ends. Germline assignment: CDR1 SNHLY and CDR2 FYNNEI. This CDR3 is built from 14 residues. Sequencing used unstimulated CD4+ T cells sorted from spleen or lymph node cells, obtained before transplant. This receptor was identified in a human donor who was the organ donor for an intestinal transplant. The chain combines TRBV2 with TRBJ2-1; no firm D call. The CDR3 here is CASSETASYNEQFF. The CDR3 nucleotides are TGTGCCAGCAGTGAAACAGCCTCCTACAATGAGCAGTTCTTC.